What follows are 22 T cell receptor beta chains derived from one specimen sequenced in a study of OX40 agonist ivuxolimab in advanced cancers. Libraries were prepared through the immunoSEQ multiplex PCR assay. Drawn from immuneACCESS, this table holds only the in-frame rearrangements with V and J called that TCRdb kept. Clones are partly lost; checked studies trace under half to an unresolved V gene and leave the rest unexplained. This sample gives over 30,000 clones in total; roughly 80% of them show up just once. Roughly 2.5% of the sample comes from the top ten. The sequenced sample was CD4+ or CD8+ T cells sorted from blood, obtained in a trial of the OX40 agonist ivuxolimab. These receptors all come from an adult with an advanced solid tumor such as melanoma, head and neck, liver or kidney cancer.

This clone is a singleton in its sample. The V and J genes are TRBV4-1 and TRBJ2-5; a possible D gene is TRBD2 (6 bases). V lost 0 bases and J 1 base, leaving 12 bases between the germline ends. CDR3 length equals 16 residues. The germline gives CDR1 MGHRA, CDR2 YSYEKL. The CDR3 region is CASSQDWGEAQETQYF. CDR3 sequence (DNA): TGCGCCAGCAGCCAAGATTGGGGGGAGGCCCAAGAGACCCAGTACTTC.

The J gene is TRBJ1-1, the V gene TRBV28, with 10 nucleotides matching TRBD1. The length of the CDR3 is 14 residues. CDR1 is MDHEN, CDR2 SYDVKM, per germline. V was pared by 3 bases and J by 4 bases, with 2 bases of the junction left unmatched. The CDR3 nucleotides read TGTGCCAGCAGTTTGTGGACAGGGGGCACTGAAGCTTTCTTT. Encoded protein: CASSLWTGGTEAFF.

The rearrangement joins TRBV7-2 to TRBJ1-5, with TRBD1 identical over 8 bases. This CDR3 region has 13 residues. CDR1 SGHTA and CDR2 FQGNSA come from the germline V gene. The trim removed 5 bases at V and 9 bases at J, leaving 6 bases unmatched. CDR3 coding DNA: TGTGCCAGCAGCATAGGGACAGGAAGGCCCCAGCATTTT. Translation gives CASSIGTGRPQHF.

The rearrangement joins TRBV25-1 to TRBJ2-5; a weak D match, TRBD2 (7 bases). Germline CDR1 is MGHDK and CDR2 is SYGVNS. The CDR3 runs 14 residues. Trimming shortened V by 2 bases and J by 6 bases, and 13 bases separated the two germline ends. The DNA for the CDR3 is TGTGCCAGCAGTGAAGGGGGGGCAGTACAGACCCAGTACTTC. Translating gives CASSEGGAVQTQYF.

The chain has TRBV4-3 and TRBJ2-1; D is perhaps TRBD1 (6 bases). The CDR3 is made up of 18 amino acids. Deletions cut 3 bases from V and 9 bases from J, with 27 bases between. CDR1 and CDR2 (germline): LGHNA, YSLEER. This chain's CDR3 is CASSHLELVTGRLGEQFF. The CDR3 bases are TGCGCCAGCAGCCACCTCGAACTGGTCACAGGGAGATTGGGTGAGCAGTTCTTC.

This clone was detected only a few times. The rearrangement joins TRBV29-1 to TRBJ1-2; 7 positions match TRBD1. The J segment lost 0 bases and the V segment lost 4 bases, leaving 5 bases of the junction unmatched. Germline V CDR1 and CDR2: SQVTM, ANQGSEA. The CDR3 loop spans 14 amino acids. The CDR3 loop is CSVAIDRANYGYTF. Written as DNA, the CDR3 is TGCAGCGTTGCCATTGACAGGGCTAACTATGGCTACACCTTC.

CDR3 nucleotide sequence: TGTGCCAGCACCGAGATGGGGGGTAGGGGGCAGCCCCAGCATTTT. This sequence encodes CASTEMGGRGQPQHF. V and J are TRBV27 and TRBJ1-5, with D perhaps matching TRBD1 (6 bases). CDR1 is MNHEY and CDR2 is SMNVEV in the germline V gene (reference sequence). The V end was cut by 7 bases, the J end by 7 bases, with 20 bases between. This CDR3 is 15 amino acids long.

The chain carries TRBV6-5 and TRBJ2-2; D perhaps matches TRBD1 (5 bases). The CDR3 is 14 amino acids. V lost 5 bases and J 1 base, leaving 8 bases between the germline ends. Germline V gene sequence: CDR1 MNHEY, CDR2 SVGAGI. For the CDR3, the DNA is TGTGCCAGCAGTCGACAGTTGAACACCGGGGAGCTGTTTTTT. Its translation is CASSRQLNTGELFF.

The V gene is TRBV7-3, the J gene TRBJ2-2; the D gene is possibly TRBD2 (6 bases). The germline gives CDR1 SGHTA, CDR2 FQGTGA. The CDR3 is 14 amino acids. V was cut by 5 bases and J by 2 bases, with 9 bases left in between. This CDR3 is CASSPGTNTGELFF. The CDR3 nucleotides read TGTGCCAGCAGCCCCGGGACTAACACCGGGGAGCTGTTTTTT.

This chain uses TRBV5-5 with TRBJ2-1; a possible D gene is TRBD2 (5 bases). There are 12 residues in the CDR3. The V and J ends lost 3 bases and 12 bases respectively, with 13 bases between them. Germline assignment: CDR1 SGHKS and CDR2 YYEKEE (reference sequence). CDR3 nucleotide sequence: TGTGCCAGCAGCTGGCCAGATCGGGGGCAGTTCTTC. Its translation is CASSWPDRGQFF.

The gene calls are TRBV19 and TRBJ2-2; D may be TRBD2 (5 bases). V was clipped by 7 bases and J by 6 bases, with 15 bases between them. There are 14 residues in the CDR3. Per the germline V gene, CDR1 is LNHDA and CDR2 is SQIVND (reference sequence). CDR3 protein: CASTHPRVSGELFF. In nucleotides, the CDR3 is TGTGCCAGTACCCACCCGAGGGTTTCCGGGGAGCTGTTTTTT.

This chain joins TRBV6-5 and TRBJ2-3; D not resolved. The CDR3 sequence is 12 residues long. From germline, CDR1 is MNHEY and CDR2 SVGAGI. Trimming cost V 6 bases and J 3 bases, with 7 bases left between them. The CDR3 DNA follows: TGTGCCAGCAGAGATACGACAGATACGCAGTATTTT. This sequence encodes CASRDTTDTQYF.

The V gene is TRBV30, the J gene TRBJ2-3; D possibly uses TRBD1 or TRBD2 (5 bases each). This CDR3 is built from 15 residues. CDR1 and CDR2 (germline): GTSNPN, SVGIG (reference sequence). Trimming shortened V by 2 bases and J by 5 bases, and 17 bases separated the two germline ends. The CDR3 region has the DNA TGTGCCTGGAGTACACCGGGACCGAGGATAGATACGCAGTATTTT. Residues: CAWSTPGPRIDTQYF.

The CDR3 DNA is TGTGCCAGCAGCTTAGCGGGAGGGGGTCATCGGGAGCTGTTTTTT. Its translation: CASSLAGGGHRELFF. This chain joins TRBV7-2 and TRBJ2-2; maybe TRBD2 (7 bases). Germline CDR1 and CDR2: SGHTA and FQGNSA. The CDR3 consists of 15 residues. Trimming stripped 0 bases from V and 9 bases from J, with 14 bases between.

V is TRBV7-9 and J is TRBJ2-1, with 8 bases that match TRBD2. J lost 0 bases, V lost 5 bases, and 6 bases had no gene match. The CDR3 spans 16 residues. Germline CDR1 SEHNR, CDR2 FQNEAQ (reference sequence). The CDR3 DNA reads TGTGCCAGCAGCCAAACTAGCGGCAGCTCCTACAATGAGCAGTTCTTC. It yields the protein CASSQTSGSSYNEQFF.

This chain connects TRBV4-2 to TRBJ1-2, with no clear D. Trimming removed 5 bases at V and 2 bases at J, with 24 bases between. CDR1 is LGHNA and CDR2 is YNFKEQ in the germline V gene. The CDR3 runs to 18 residues. CDR3 residues: CASSLAFRPTMGNYGYTF. CDR3 in DNA: TGTGCCAGCAGCTTGGCCTTCAGACCCACAATGGGAAACTATGGCTACACCTTC.

J is TRBJ1-2 and V is TRBV5-1, with 9 bases identical to TRBD1. Germline loops: CDR1 SGHRS, CDR2 YFSETQ. V shed 4 bases, J shed 1 base, and the junction held 11 bases outside the gene matches. This CDR3 has 17 residues. The CDR3 region is CASSRNPGQGLNYGYTF. The CDR3 nucleotides read TGCGCCAGCAGCCGGAATCCGGGACAGGGTCTTAACTATGGCTACACCTTC.

This clone has just a few counts. The J gene is TRBJ1-6, the V gene TRBV2, with 7 bases aligning to TRBD1. The CDR3 length is 15 residues. The V and J ends lost 4 bases and 10 bases, in that order; junction bases with no gene match: 10. CDR1 and CDR2 (germline): SNHLY, FYNNEI. CDR3 bases: TGTGCCAGCAGTGCCCAGGGGGGAGGGCAATCACCCCTCCACTTT. It codes for CASSAQGGGQSPLHF.

This rearrangement joins TRBV7-9 to TRBJ2-7, with no clear D. The CDR3 length is 12 residues. V was trimmed by 3 bases and J by 3 bases, leaving 6 bases between them. In germline, CDR1 is SEHNR, CDR2 FQNEAQ (reference sequence). This CDR3 is CASSLSLYEQYF. CDR3 DNA: TGTGCCAGCAGCTTGTCCCTCTACGAGCAGTACTTC.

The chain joins TRBV5-4 to TRBJ2-3; D remains unclear. This CDR3 region has 16 residues. Germline CDR1 is SGHNT and CDR2 is YYREEE (reference sequence). Trimming cost V 2 bases and J 0 bases, with 13 bases left between them. The CDR3 bases are TGTGCCAGCAGCTTTTCTGGATTTCCTAGCACAGATACGCAGTATTTT. It is translated as CASSFSGFPSTDTQYF.

The chain joins TRBV7-2 to TRBJ2-7; no firm D call. CDR1 is SGHTA, CDR2 FQGNSA, per germline. V was trimmed by 5 bases and J by 6 bases, leaving 11 bases between them. This CDR3 contains 12 residues. The CDR3 here is CASSPIDPEQYF. The CDR3 DNA is TGTGCCAGCAGCCCCATTGACCCCGAGCAGTACTTC.

This chain joins TRBV7-3 and TRBJ1-1; possible D gene TRBD1, 6 bases. This CDR3 spans 14 amino acids. The germline CDR1 and CDR2 sequences are SGHTA and FQGTGA. Deletions cut 2 bases from V and 5 bases from J, with 12 bases between. CDR3 amino acids: CASSLAGGGTEAFF. The CDR3 DNA is TGTGCCAGCAGCTTAGCCGGGGGCGGGACTGAAGCTTTCTTT.